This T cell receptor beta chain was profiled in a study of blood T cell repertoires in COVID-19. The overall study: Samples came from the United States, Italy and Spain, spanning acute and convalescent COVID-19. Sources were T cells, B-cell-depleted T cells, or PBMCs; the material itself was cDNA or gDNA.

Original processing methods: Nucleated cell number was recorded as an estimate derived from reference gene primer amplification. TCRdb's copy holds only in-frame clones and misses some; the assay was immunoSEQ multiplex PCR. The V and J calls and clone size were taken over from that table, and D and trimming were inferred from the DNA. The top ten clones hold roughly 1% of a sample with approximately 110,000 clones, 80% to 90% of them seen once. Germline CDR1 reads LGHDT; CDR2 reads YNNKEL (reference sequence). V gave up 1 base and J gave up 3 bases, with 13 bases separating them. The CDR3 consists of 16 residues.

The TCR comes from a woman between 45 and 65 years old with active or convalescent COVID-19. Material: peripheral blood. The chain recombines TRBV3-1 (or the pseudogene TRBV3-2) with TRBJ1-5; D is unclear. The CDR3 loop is CASSQGDSGFNQPQHF. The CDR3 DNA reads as TGTGCCAGCAGCCAAGGGGATTCGGGGTTCAATCAGCCCCAGCATTTT.